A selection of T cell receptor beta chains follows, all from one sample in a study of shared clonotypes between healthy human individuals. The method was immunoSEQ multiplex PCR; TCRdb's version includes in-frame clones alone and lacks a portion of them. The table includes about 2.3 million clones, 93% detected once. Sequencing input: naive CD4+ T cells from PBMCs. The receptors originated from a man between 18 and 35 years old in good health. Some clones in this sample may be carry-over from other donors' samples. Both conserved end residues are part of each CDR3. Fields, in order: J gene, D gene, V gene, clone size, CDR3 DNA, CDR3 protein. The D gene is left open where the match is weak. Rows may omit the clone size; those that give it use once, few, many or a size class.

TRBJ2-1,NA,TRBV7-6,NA,TGTGCCAGCAGCCCTGGGGGCGGGAGTGTGTATGAGCAGTTCTTC,CASSPGGGSVYEQFF
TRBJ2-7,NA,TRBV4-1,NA,TGCGCCAGCAGCCCATATCGGTGGGGACACGAGCAGTACTTC,CASSPYRWGHEQYF
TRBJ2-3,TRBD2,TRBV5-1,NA,TGCGCCAGCAGCTTGGGGACTAGCCTTTTCACAGATACGCAGTATTTT,CASSLGTSLFTDTQYF
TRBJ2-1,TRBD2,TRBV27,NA,TGTGCCAGCAGGGGGCTAGCGGGCTCCTACAATGAGCAGTTCTTC,CASRGLAGSYNEQFF
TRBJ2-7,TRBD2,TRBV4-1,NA,TGCGCCAGCAGCCCGGGACTAGCGGACTCTTACGAGCAGTACTTC,CASSPGLADSYEQYF
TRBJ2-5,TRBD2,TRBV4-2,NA,TGTGCCAGCAGCCGAATAGGGACTAGCGGGAGTCGGGAGACCCAGTACTTC,CASSRIGTSGSRETQYF
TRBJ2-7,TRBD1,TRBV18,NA,TGTGCCAGCTCACAATACCCGGGACAGCAATCCTACGAGCAGTACTTC,CASSQYPGQQSYEQYF
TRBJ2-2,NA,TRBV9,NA,TGTGCCAGCAGCCCTCGCGGTTCACCAGGGTATCCCGGGGAGCTGTTTTTT,CASSPRGSPGYPGELFF
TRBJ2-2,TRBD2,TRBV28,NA,TGTGCCAGCAGTTTAAACTCAGCTAGCGGGAACACCGGGGAGCTGTTTTTT,CASSLNSASGNTGELFF
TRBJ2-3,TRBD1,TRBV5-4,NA,TGTGCCAGCAGCTCAACAGGGGTCGAAGATACGCAGTATTTT,CASSSTGVEDTQYF
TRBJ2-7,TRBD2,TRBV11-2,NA,TGTGCCAGCAGCCCGGGAGCGGGGAGGACCTACGAGCAGTACTTC,CASSPGAGRTYEQYF
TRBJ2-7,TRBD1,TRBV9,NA,TGTGCCAGCAGCACCCGGACAGGGGGCGCCTACGAGCAGTACTTC,CASSTRTGGAYEQYF
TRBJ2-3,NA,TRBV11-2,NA,TGTGCCAGCAGAGGGTCCTACTCTAGCACAGATACGCAGTATTTT,CASRGSYSSTDTQYF
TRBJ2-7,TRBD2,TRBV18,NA,TGTGCCAGCTCACCCCAGACTAGCGGAGTCGACTACGAGCAGTACTTC,CASSPQTSGVDYEQYF
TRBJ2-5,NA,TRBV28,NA,TGTGCCAGCAGTTCCCAGGCAGCCCCGCGGGAGACCCAGTACTTC,CASSSQAAPRETQYF
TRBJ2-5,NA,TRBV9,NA,TGTGCCAGCAGCGTAGGCCCACAGATCCAAGAGACCCAGTACTTC,CASSVGPQIQETQYF
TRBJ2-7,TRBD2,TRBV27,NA,TGTGCCAGCAGTCCCGCGGGAGGGCCCTACGAGCAGTACTTC,CASSPAGGPYEQYF
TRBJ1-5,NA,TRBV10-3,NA,TGTGCCATCAGTGAGTCGAGGCAAAGGGTAGGGAGCAATCAGCCCCAGCATTTT,CAISESRQRVGSNQPQHF
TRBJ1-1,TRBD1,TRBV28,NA,TGTGCCACCTGGGACAGGGTAGGCACTGAAGCTTTCTTT,CATWDRVGTEAFF
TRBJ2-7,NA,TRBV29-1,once,TGCAGCGTTGAAAGGGGCAGGGGTGTCTCAGAGCAGTACTTC,CSVERGRGVSEQYF
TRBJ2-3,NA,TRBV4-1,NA,TGCGCCAGCAGCCAAGATTTGGGGGATACGCAGTATTTT,CASSQDLGDTQYF
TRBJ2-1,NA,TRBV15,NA,TGTGCCACCAGCCGGCGGGCTAGCGAAGAGCAGTTCTTC,CATSRRASEEQFF
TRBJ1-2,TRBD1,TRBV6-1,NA,TGTGCCAGCAGTGAAGCGTTTTATGGGACAGGGGATTATGGCTACACCTTC,CASSEAFYGTGDYGYTF
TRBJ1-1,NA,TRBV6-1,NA,TGTGCCAGCAGATACGGACAGTTCACTGAAGCTTTCTTT,CASRYGQFTEAFF
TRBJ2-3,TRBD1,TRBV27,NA,TGTGCCAGCAGTCCATATCCAATAAGACAGGGTCTAGGCACAGATACGCAGTATTTT,CASSPYPIRQGLGTDTQYF
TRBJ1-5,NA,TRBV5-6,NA,TGTGCCAGCAGCGCATTTTTGAGGGATGGTTTAGGGAATCAGCCCCAGCATTTT,CASSAFLRDGLGNQPQHF
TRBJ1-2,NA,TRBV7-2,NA,TGTGCCAGCAGCCCGACAGGACCCTATGGCTACACCTTC,CASSPTGPYGYTF
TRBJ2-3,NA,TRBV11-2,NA,TGTGCCAGCAGCAGATCTGGGGGGCCGGGGGATACGCAGTATTTT,CASSRSGGPGDTQYF
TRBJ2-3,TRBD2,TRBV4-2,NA,TGTGCCAGCGGAGGGGCTAGCGGGTATTCAGATACGCAGTATTTT,CASGGASGYSDTQYF
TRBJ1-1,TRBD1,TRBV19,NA,TGTGCCAGTAGTAAGGACAGGGACGGGGGTGCTTTCTTT,CASSKDRDGGAFF
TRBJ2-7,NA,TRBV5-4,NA,TGTGCCAGCAGCGGATCCTACGAGCAGTACTTC,CASSGSYEQYF
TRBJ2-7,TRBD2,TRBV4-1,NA,TGCGCCAGCAGCCAAGAGCGGGCTAGCGGGAACTACGAGCAGTACTTC,CASSQERASGNYEQYF
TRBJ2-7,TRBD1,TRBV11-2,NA,TGTGCCAGCAGTCGGACAGGGGGGTACGAGCAGTACTTC,CASSRTGGYEQYF
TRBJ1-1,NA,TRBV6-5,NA,TGTGCCAGCAGTTACTCGCGGGGAGGGACTGAAGCTTTCTTT,CASSYSRGGTEAFF
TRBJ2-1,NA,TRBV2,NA,TGTGCCAGCCCCCCCGGAGGGGCGGCACTTGAGCAGTTCTTC,CASPPGGAALEQFF
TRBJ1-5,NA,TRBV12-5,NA,TGTGCTAGTGGCTTGGTACTCGGGGGGAGAGGCAATCAGCCCCAGCATTTT,CASGLVLGGRGNQPQHF
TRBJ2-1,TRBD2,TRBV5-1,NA,TGCGCCAGCAGCTTGGCTAGCGGGACCTCCTACAATGAGCAGTTCTTC,CASSLASGTSYNEQFF
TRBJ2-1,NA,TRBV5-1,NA,TGCGCCAGCAGCTTGGAACTTGCCTATCGGTCCTACAATGAGCAGTTCTTC,CASSLELAYRSYNEQFF
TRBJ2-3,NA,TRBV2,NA,TGTGCCAGCAGTGAACCTTCGCTGGGGGAGGCCAGCACAGATACGCAGTATTTT,CASSEPSLGEASTDTQYF
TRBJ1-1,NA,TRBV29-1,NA,TGCAGCTTCCGGGACGTCTCTGAAGCTTTCTTT,CSFRDVSEAFF
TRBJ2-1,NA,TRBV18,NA,TGTGCCAGCTCACCGGTATTAGGGGTCCACGAGCAGTTCTTC,CASSPVLGVHEQFF
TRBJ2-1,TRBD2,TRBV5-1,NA,TGCGCCAGCAGCTACGGCACTAGCGGGAGTATCGATGAGCAGTTCTTC,CASSYGTSGSIDEQFF
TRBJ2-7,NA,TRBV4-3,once,TGCGCCAGCAGCGAGCGCGCGGAGGCGACCTACGAGCAGTACTTC,CASSERAEATYEQYF
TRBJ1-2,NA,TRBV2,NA,TGTGCCAGCAGTGAAGCGCGAGGTAACTATGGCTACACCTTC,CASSEARGNYGYTF
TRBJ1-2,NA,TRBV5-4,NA,TGTGCCAGCAGAACACCCGGGGAGGATGGCTACACCTTC,CASRTPGEDGYTF
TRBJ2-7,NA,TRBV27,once,TGTGCCAGCAGTGCCACAGGGAACGAGCAGTACTTC,CASSATGNEQYF
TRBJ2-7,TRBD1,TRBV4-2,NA,TGTGCCAGCAGCACCCTCGGGAAGGGACAGACCTACGAGCAGTACTTC,CASSTLGKGQTYEQYF
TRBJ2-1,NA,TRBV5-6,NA,TGTGCCAGCAGTTATATAGGGGTGCGAACCTACAATGAGCAGTTCTTC,CASSYIGVRTYNEQFF
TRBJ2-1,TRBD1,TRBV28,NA,TGTGCCAGCACAGGACAGGGGGTTGAGTTCTTC,CASTGQGVEFF
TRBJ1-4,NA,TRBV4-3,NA,TGCGCCAGCAGCCAGACGGCAGGTGAAAAACTGTTTTTT,CASSQTAGEKLFF
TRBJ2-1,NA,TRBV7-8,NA,TGTGCCAGCAGCTTTGAAGGTTTATGGAATGAGCAGTTCTTC,CASSFEGLWNEQFF
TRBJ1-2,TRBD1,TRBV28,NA,TGTGCCAGCCAGGACAGGGGAGGTGGCTACACCTTC,CASQDRGGGYTF
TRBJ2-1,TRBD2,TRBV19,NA,TGTGCCACCGCGACTAGCGGGATCTCCAATGAGCAGTTCTTC,CATATSGISNEQFF
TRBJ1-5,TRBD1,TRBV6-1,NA,TGTGCCGGAGCAGGGGGGCAGGGGTATCAGCCCCAGCATTTT,CAGAGGQGYQPQHF
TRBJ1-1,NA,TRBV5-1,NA,TGCGCCAGCAGCTCTCAGGGGACCACTGAAGCTTTCTTT,CASSSQGTTEAFF
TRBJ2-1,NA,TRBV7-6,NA,TGTGCCAGCAGCTTAGGAGGGCCGGGAGTCGTGCCGTTCTTC,CASSLGGPGVVPFF
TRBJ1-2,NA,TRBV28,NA,TGTGCCAGCAGGGCGGTTAACTATGGCTACACCTTC,CASRAVNYGYTF
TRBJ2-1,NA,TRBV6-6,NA,TGTGCCAGCAGTTACCGGGACGGCACCTACAATGAGCAGTTCTTC,CASSYRDGTYNEQFF
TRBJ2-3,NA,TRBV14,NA,TGTGCCAGCAGCCCATCACAGAGGACAGATACGCAGTATTTT,CASSPSQRTDTQYF
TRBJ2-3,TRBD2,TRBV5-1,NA,TGCGCCAGCAGCTTGGGTAGTAGCGGGAGCACAGATACGCAGTATTTT,CASSLGSSGSTDTQYF